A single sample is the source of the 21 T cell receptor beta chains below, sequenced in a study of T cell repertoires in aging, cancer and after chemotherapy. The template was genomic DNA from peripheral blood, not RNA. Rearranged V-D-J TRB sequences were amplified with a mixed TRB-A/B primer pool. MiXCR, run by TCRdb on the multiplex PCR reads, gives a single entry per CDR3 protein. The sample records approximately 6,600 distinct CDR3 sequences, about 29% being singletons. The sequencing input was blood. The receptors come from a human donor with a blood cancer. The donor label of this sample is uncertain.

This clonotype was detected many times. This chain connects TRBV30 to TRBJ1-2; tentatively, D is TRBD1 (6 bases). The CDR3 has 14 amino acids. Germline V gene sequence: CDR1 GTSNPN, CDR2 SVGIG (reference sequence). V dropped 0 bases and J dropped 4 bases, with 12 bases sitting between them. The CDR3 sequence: CAWSVGEGVYGYTF. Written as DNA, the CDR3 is TGTGCCTGGAGTGTAGGAGAGGGGGTCTATGGCTACACCTTC.

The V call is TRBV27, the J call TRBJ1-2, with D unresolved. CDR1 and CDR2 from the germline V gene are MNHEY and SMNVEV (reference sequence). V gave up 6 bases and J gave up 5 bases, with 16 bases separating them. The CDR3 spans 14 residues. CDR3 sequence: CASSKAGSHYGYTF. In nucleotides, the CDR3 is TGTGCCAGCAGCAAGGCGGGAAGTCATTATGGCTACACCTTC.

The CDR3 bases are TGTGCCAGCAGTTATCTCGGTGAGCAGTTCTTC. As protein: CASSYLGEQFF. The chain combines TRBV12-3 or TRBV12-4 with TRBJ2-1; D is undetermined. Trimming took 4 bases from V and 9 from J, leaving 7 bases between them. This CDR3 is 11 amino acids long.

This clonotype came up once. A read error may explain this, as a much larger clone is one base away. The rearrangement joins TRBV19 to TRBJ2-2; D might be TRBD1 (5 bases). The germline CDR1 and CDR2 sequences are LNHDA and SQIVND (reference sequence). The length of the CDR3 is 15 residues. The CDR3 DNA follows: TGTGCCGGTAGTACCTCATCAGGGTGGGGCGGGGAGCTGTTTTTT. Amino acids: CAGSTSSGWGGELFF.

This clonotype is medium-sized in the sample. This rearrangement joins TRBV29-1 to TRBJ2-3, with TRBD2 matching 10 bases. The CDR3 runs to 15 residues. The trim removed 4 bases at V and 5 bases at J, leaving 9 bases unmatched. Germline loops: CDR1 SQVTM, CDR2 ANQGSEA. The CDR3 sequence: CSVAASGGRGDTQYF. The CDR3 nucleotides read TGCAGCGTTGCGGCTAGCGGGGGCAGGGGAGATACGCAGTATTTT.

CDR3 protein: CASLYTGSADTQYF. The CDR3 DNA sequence: TGTGCCAGCTTATACACAGGGTCGGCAGATACGCAGTATTTT. This chain connects TRBV18 to TRBJ2-3; possible D gene TRBD1, 6 bases. The CDR3 is 14 residues long. Per the germline V gene, CDR1 is KGHSH and CDR2 is LQKENI. The ends were cut back, 7 bases at V and 4 bases at J, with 15 bases in the middle.

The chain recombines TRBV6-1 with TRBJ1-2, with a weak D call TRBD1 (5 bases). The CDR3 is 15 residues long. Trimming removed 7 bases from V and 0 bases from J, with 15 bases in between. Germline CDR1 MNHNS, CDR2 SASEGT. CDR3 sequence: CASMWGEKANYGYTF. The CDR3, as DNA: TGTGCCAGCATGTGGGGGGAGAAGGCTAACTATGGCTACACCTTC.

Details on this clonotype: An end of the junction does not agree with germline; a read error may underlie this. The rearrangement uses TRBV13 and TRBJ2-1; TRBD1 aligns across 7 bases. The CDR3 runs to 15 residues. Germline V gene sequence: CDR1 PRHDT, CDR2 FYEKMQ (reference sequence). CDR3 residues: CASSSMGQSDNEQLF. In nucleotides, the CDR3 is TGTGCCAGCAGCTCAATGGGACAGTCCGACAATGAGCAGCTCTTC.

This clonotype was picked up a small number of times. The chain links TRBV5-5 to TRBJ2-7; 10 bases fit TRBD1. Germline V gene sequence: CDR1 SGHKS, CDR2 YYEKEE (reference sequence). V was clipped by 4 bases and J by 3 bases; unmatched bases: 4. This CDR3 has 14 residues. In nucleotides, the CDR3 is TGTGCCAGCAGCCCGGGACAGGGGATCTACGAGCAGTACTTC. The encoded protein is CASSPGQGIYEQYF.

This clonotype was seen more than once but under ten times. This chain's CDR3 is CASSSGPLGQYF. Here the CDR3 DNA reads TGTGCCAGCAGCTCGGGACCACTCGGGCAGTACTTC. The chain links TRBV7-2 to TRBJ2-7; D assignment may be TRBD1 or TRBD2 (5 bases each). V was pared by 4 bases and J by 9 bases, with 13 bases between. The CDR3 loop spans 12 amino acids. Germline V CDR1 and CDR2: SGHTA, FQGNSA.

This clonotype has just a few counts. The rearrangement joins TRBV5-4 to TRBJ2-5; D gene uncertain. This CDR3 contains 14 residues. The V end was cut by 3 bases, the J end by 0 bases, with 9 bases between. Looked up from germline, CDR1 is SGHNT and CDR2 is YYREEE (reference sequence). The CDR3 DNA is TGTGCCAGCAGCTCCTCACCGTACCAAGAGACCCAGTACTTC. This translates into CASSSSPYQETQYF.

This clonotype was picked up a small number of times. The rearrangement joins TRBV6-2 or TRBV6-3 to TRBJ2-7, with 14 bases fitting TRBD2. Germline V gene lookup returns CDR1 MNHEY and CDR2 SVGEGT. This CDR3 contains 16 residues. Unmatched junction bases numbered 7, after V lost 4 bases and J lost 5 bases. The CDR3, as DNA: TGTGCCAGCAGTTCCAGACTAGCGGGGGGGCTCGACGAGCAGTACTTC. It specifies CASSSRLAGGLDEQYF.

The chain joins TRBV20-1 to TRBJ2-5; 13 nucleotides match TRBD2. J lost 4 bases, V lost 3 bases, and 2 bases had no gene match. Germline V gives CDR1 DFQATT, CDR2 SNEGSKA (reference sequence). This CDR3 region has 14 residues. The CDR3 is CSARTSGGSETQYF. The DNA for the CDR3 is TGCAGTGCTAGGACTAGCGGGGGGTCAGAGACCCAGTACTTC.

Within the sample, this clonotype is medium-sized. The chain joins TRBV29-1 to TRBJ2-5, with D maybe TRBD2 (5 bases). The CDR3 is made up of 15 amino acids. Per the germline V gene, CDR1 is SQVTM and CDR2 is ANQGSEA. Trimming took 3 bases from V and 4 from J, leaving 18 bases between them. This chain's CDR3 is CSVERAQRVGETQYF. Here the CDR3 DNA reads TGCAGCGTTGAGCGGGCACAAAGGGTGGGAGAGACCCAGTACTTC.

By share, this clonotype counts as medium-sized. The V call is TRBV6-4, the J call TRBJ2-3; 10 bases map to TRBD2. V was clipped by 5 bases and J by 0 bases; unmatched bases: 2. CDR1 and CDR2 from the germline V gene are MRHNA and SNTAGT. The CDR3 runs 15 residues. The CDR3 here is CASSTAGGSTDTQYF. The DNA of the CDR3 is TGTGCCAGCAGTACAGCGGGGGGGAGCACAGATACGCAGTATTTT.

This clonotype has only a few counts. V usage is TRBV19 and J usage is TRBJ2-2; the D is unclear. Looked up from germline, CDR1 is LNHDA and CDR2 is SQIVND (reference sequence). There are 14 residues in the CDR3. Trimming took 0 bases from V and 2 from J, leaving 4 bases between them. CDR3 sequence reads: CASSIDPNTGELFF. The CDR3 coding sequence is TGTGCCAGTAGTATAGACCCTAACACCGGGGAGCTGTTTTTT.

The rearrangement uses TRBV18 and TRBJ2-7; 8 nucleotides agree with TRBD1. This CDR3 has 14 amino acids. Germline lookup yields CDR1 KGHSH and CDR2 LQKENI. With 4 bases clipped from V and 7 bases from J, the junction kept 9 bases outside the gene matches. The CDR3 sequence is CASSLNQGAQEQYF. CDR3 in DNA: TGTGCCAGCTCACTCAATCAGGGGGCGCAAGAGCAGTACTTC.

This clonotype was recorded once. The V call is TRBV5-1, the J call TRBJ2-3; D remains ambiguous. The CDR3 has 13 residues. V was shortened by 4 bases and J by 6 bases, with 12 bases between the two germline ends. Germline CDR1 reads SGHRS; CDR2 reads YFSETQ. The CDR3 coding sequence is TGCGCCAGCAGCGCCGGTGTTGTCGATACGCAGTATTTT. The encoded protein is CASSAGVVDTQYF.

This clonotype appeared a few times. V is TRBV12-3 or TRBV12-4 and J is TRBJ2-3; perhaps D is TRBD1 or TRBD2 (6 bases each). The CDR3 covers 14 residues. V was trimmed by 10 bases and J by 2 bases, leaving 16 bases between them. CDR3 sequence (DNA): TGTGCCACGGCCCGAGGGGGGTTCACAGATACGCAGTATTTT. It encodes CATARGGFTDTQYF.

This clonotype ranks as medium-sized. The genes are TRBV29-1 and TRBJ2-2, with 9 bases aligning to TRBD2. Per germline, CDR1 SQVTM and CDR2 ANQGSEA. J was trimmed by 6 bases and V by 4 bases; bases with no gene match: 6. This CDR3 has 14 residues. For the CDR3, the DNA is TGCAGCGTTGGCGGGAGGGGGCGGGCCGGGGAGCTGTTTTTT. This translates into CSVGGRGRAGELFF.

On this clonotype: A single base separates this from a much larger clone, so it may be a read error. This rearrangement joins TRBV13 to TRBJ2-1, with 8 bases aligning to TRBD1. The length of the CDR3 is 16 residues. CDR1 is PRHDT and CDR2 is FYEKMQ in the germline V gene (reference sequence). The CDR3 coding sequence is TGTGACAGCGCTTCCGCTTGGTCCAGGGGGCAAAATGAGCAGTTCTTC. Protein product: CDSASAWSRGQNEQFF.